This T cell receptor (beta chain) is from a study of cytomegalovirus exposure and HLA in healthy donors. The CDR3 length is 13 residues. Trimming removed 4 bases from V and 8 bases from J; junction bases left unmatched: 8. Germline CDR1 and CDR2: SGHNT and YYREEE (reference sequence). Study observations and caveats: The study reported that TCR beta sequences accurately predicted HLA-A and HLA-B alleles in most subjects.

A note on this clone: Its antigen is as yet unknown.

It was with 60 Vbeta and 13 Jbeta primers that the PCR ran. TCRdb keeps only in-frame clones here, not all; method: immunoSEQ multiplex PCR. The sample has about 110,000 clones, about four fifths seen once. Material: PBMCs. This sequence joins TRBV5-4 and TRBJ1-2, with TRBD1 matching over 7 bases. This sequence originates from a middle-aged man in good health and CMV-seronegative. The CDR3 nucleotides read TGTGCCAGCAGCAAGGGGGCAGGTAGCGGCTACACCTTC. This gives the protein CASSKGAGSGYTF. Looking up the rest from reference TRBV5-4 and TRBJ1-2 gives the full variable domain: ETGVTQSPTHLIKTRGQQVTLRCSSQSGHNTVSWYQQALGQGPQFIFQYYREEENGRGNFPPRFSGLQFPNYSSELNVNALELDDSALYLCASSKGAGSGYTFGSGTRLTVV.